Listed below are T cell receptor beta chains from one sample, sequenced in a study of shared clonotypes between healthy human individuals. Generated by immunoSEQ multiplex PCR, the TCRdb table keeps only in-frame clones and is missing some. Here the sample spans about 1 million clones, about 77% being singletons. Sample: memory CD4+ T cells sorted from blood. The source is a man in his late teens or twenties in good health. The CDR3 runs from the conserved cysteine through the conserved F or W. A D gene is named only where the DNA matches it firmly. Clone size appears in some rows only: once, few, many, or a class for an expanded clone.

>TRBJ2-7|.|many|TRBV30
TGTGCCTGGAGTAAATTTGTCAGCGGCGTCCCGGGTAGCGAGCAGTACTTC
CAWSKFVSGVPGSEQYF
>TRBJ1-6|.|.|TRBV7-2
TGTGCCAGCAGAACCCCGGGGTCTGGTGTGCATTCACCCCTCCACTTT
CASRTPGSGVHSPLHF
>TRBJ2-1|.|.|TRBV18
TGTGCCAGCTCACCACCGAGGCCAGACAATGAGCAGTTCTTC
CASSPPRPDNEQFF
>TRBJ2-1|TRBD2|.|TRBV7-9
TGTGCCAGCAGCTTACTGCAGGGAGGGAATGAGCAGTTCTTC
CASSLLQGGNEQFF
>TRBJ2-5|.|once|TRBV7-9
TGTGCCAGCAGCTTAAGTGGTCAAGAGACCCAGTACTTC
CASSLSGQETQYF
>TRBJ2-3|.|.|TRBV4-3
TGCGCCAGCAGCCCGATCCCGGGGTCTAGCACAGATACGCAGTATTTT
CASSPIPGSSTDTQYF
>TRBJ2-1|.|.|TRBV7-9
TGTGCCAGCAGCTCCCGGCCCCTAGCGATCAATGAGCAGTTCTTC
CASSSRPLAINEQFF
>TRBJ2-7|TRBD2|few|TRBV5-1
TGCGCCAGCAGCTTGGCTAGCGGCCCCTACGAGCAGTACTTC
CASSLASGPYEQYF
>TRBJ2-5|.|.|TRBV5-5
TGTGCCAGCAGCTTGGTTGGGGAGACCCAGTACTTC
CASSLVGETQYF
>TRBJ2-3|.|.|TRBV9
TGTGCCAGCAGCGTAGCTAGACGGGTCGATACGCAGTATTTT
CASSVARRVDTQYF
>TRBJ1-2|.|.|TRBV4-3
TGCGCCAGCAGCCAGAACAGGGTCGCGAACTATGGCTACACCTTC
CASSQNRVANYGYTF
>TRBJ2-2|.|.|TRBV7-2
TGTGCCAGCAGCTCCCGCTCGACAGTCACCCGGAACACCGGGGAGCTGTTTTTT
CASSSRSTVTRNTGELFF
>TRBJ1-4|TRBD1|.|TRBV27
TGTGCCAGCAGTTTAGTATTAGGGGGCGGTGAAAAACTGTTTTTT
CASSLVLGGGEKLFF
>TRBJ2-5|.|.|TRBV10-3
TGTGCCATCAGTAATCGGGGGCTAGAGACCCAGTACTTC
CAISNRGLETQYF
>TRBJ1-2|.|many|TRBV6-1
TGTGCCAGCAGCGATACTGACTATGGCTACACCTTC
CASSDTDYGYTF
>TRBJ2-3|.|once|TRBV14
TGTGCCAGCAGCTGGACGGCTGCAGATACGCAGTATTTT
CASSWTAADTQYF
>TRBJ1-1|.|.|TRBV21-1
TGTGCCAGCAGCATCGATGGGGCTGAAGCTTTCTTT
CASSIDGAEAFF
>TRBJ2-5|.|.|TRBV7-3
TGTGCCAGCAGCTTAAGTGGGGCGTCGAGAGAGACCCAGTACTTC
CASSLSGASRETQYF
>TRBJ1-1|.|few|TRBV5-1
TGCGCCAGCAGCTTGGAAAGGGCTGCGAACACTGAAGCTTTCTTT
CASSLERAANTEAFF
>TRBJ2-3|.|.|TRBV18
TGTGCCAGCTCACCTGTGGGGGATACGCAGTATTTT
CASSPVGDTQYF
>TRBJ2-1|TRBD2|.|TRBV6-5
TGTGCCAGCCGTCGGACTAGCGGACCCTACAATGAGCAGTTCTTC
CASRRTSGPYNEQFF
>TRBJ2-2|.|.|TRBV30
TGTGCCTGGAGTCCCGGGAGTTTGAGGGAGCTGTTTTTT
CAWSPGSLRELFF
>TRBJ2-5|TRBD1|.|TRBV5-1
TGCGCCAGCAGCTTCCAGGGGGCCACACCTAAAGGCCAAGAGACCCAGTACTTC
CASSFQGATPKGQETQYF
>TRBJ2-1|.|.|TRBV18
TGTGCCAGCTCACGAGAGGCACAGGGTGAGCAGTTCTTC
CASSREAQGEQFF
>TRBJ2-3|TRBD2|.|TRBV9
TGTGCCAGCAGCGTAGATCCAGCGGGAGGGGATACGCAGTATTTT
CASSVDPAGGDTQYF
>TRBJ1-5|TRBD1|.|TRBV2
TGTGCCAGCAGCGTCGTCAGGGGGAACAATCAGCCCCAGCATTTT
CASSVVRGNNQPQHF
>TRBJ1-6|.|.|TRBV6-6
TGTGCCACCGGGGGGGAGGGGCTCAAAAATTCACCCCTCCACTTT
CATGGEGLKNSPLHF
>TRBJ1-2|.|.|TRBV29-1
TGCAGCGTTGGCAGGTCCCGGGATGGCTACACCTTC
CSVGRSRDGYTF
>TRBJ2-3|.|.|TRBV30
TGTGCCTGGAGTGTCGGTGTACGCACAGATACGCAGTATTTT
CAWSVGVRTDTQYF
>TRBJ2-5|.|.|TRBV5-1
TGCGCCAGCAGCTTGGCCCCGCGTTTCGAGACCCAGTACTTC
CASSLAPRFETQYF
>TRBJ2-1|TRBD2|.|TRBV5-1
TGCGCCAGCAGCTTAGAGACTAGCGGGGGGGTTAATGAGCAGTTCTTC
CASSLETSGGVNEQFF
>TRBJ2-2|.|.|TRBV30
TGTGCCTGGAGTGTAGGGGGGACGACCGGGGAGCTGTTTTTT
CAWSVGGTTGELFF
>TRBJ2-3|TRBD1|.|TRBV4-1
TGCGCCAGCAGCCATAGGGGACAGGGGGTAGCAGATACGCAGTATTTT
CASSHRGQGVADTQYF
>TRBJ2-3|.|.|TRBV28
TGTGCCAGCCAGAGCGGAAGCGATACGCAGTATTTT
CASQSGSDTQYF
>TRBJ2-7|.|.|TRBV18
TGTGCCAGCTCGCCAGAGATCGAGGGAGAGCAGTACTTC
CASSPEIEGEQYF
>TRBJ2-2|.|.|TRBV7-6
TGTGCCAGCAGCTTTCAAGGTGGGGGTCGGGCGAACACCGGGGAGCTGTTTTTT
CASSFQGGGRANTGELFF
>TRBJ1-5|.|.|TRBV2
TGTGCCAGCAGCGGGGACCCTCCGGCCCAGCCCCAGCATTTT
CASSGDPPAQPQHF
>TRBJ2-5|TRBD2|few|TRBV4-1
TGCGCCAGCAGCGGGACTAGCGGGAGTCAAGAGACCCAGTACTTC
CASSGTSGSQETQYF
>TRBJ1-5|.|.|TRBV7-3
TGTGCCAGCAGCTCTAAGACAGATCAGCCCCAGCATTTT
CASSSKTDQPQHF
>TRBJ2-5|TRBD1|.|TRBV6-1
TGTGCCAGCAGTGCCAGGGGGCCTGAGACCCAGTACTTC
CASSARGPETQYF
>TRBJ2-1|.|.|TRBV11-2
TGTGCCAGCAGCTTAGATAACTGGGCCGACAATGAGCAGTTCTTC
CASSLDNWADNEQFF
>TRBJ1-6|.|few|TRBV6-5
TGTGCCAGCAGTTACCCCTCCCGCTCCTATAATTCACCCCTCCACTTT
CASSYPSRSYNSPLHF
>TRBJ1-2|.|.|TRBV10-3
TGTGCCATCAGTGAAGGCGGGAAAGCTAACTATGGCTACACCTTC
CAISEGGKANYGYTF
>TRBJ2-7|TRBD1|.|TRBV7-3
TGTGCCAGCAGCCCCGGACAGGGGGAAGGCGAGCAGTACTTC
CASSPGQGEGEQYF
>TRBJ2-1|TRBD1|.|TRBV28
TGTGCCAGCAGTTTAGATTTGAATGGGACAGGGTCTGACAATGAGCAGTTCTTC
CASSLDLNGTGSDNEQFF
>TRBJ1-2|.|once|TRBV6-1
TGTGCCAGCACCTCAGAAGGGATGGGAGGCTACACCTTC
CASTSEGMGGYTF
>TRBJ2-5|TRBD2|.|TRBV10-3
TGTGCCACCAAACTAGCGGGAGGGCCGGGAGAGACCCAGTACTTC
CATKLAGGPGETQYF
>TRBJ1-1|.|.|TRBV18
TGTGCCAGCTCACTCACGGAAAAGGGGGAAACTGAAGCTTTCTTT
CASSLTEKGETEAFF
>TRBJ1-4|TRBD1|.|TRBV6-6
TGTGCCAGCAGTTACGCGACAGGGTTTAATGAAAAACTGTTTTTT
CASSYATGFNEKLFF
>TRBJ2-7|TRBD1|.|TRBV30
TGTGCCTGCACCCGGACAGGGCGGTACGAGCAGTACTTC
CACTRTGRYEQYF